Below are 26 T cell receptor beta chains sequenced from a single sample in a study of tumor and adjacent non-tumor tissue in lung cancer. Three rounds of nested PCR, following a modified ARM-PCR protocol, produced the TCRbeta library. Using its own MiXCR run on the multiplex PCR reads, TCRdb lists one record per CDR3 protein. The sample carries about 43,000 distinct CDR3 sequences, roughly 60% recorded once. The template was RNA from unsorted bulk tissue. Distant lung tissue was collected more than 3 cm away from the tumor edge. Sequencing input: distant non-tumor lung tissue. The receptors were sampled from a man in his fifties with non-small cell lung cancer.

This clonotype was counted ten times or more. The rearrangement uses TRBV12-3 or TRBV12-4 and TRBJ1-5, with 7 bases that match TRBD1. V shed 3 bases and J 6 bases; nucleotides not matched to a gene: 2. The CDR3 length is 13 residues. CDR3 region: CASSFYRGQPQHF. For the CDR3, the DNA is TGTGCCAGCAGTTTCTACAGGGGTCAGCCCCAGCATTTT.

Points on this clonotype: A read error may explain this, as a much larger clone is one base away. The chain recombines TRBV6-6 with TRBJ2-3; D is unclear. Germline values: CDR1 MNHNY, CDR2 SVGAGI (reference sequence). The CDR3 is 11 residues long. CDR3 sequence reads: CASSQSDTQFF. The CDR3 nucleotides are TGTGCCAGCAGTCAGTCCGATACGCAGTTTTTT.

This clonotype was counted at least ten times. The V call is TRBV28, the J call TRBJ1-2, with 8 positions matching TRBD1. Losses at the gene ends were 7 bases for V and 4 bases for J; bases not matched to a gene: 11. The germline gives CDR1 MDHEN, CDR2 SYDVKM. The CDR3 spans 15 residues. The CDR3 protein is CASNLPGQVSYGYTF. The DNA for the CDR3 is TGTGCCAGCAACCTACCGGGACAGGTCAGCTATGGCTACACCTTC.

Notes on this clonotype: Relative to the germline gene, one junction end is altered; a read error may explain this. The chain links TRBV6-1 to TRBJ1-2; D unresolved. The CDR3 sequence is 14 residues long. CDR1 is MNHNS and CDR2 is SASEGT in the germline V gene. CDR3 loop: CTSSYTDANYGYTF. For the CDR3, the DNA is TGCACCAGCAGTTACACAGACGCTAACTATGGCTACACCTTC.

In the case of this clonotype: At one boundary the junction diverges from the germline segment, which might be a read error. The CDR3 DNA is TGTGCCGGCAGACAAGTGATCACGGCTAGCTATAACACAGATACGCAGTATTTT. This encodes CAGRQVITASYNTDTQYF. The chain has TRBV4-2 and TRBJ2-3; D may be TRBD2 (5 bases). CDR3 length: 18 amino acids. CDR1 and CDR2 from the germline V gene are LGHNA and YNFKEQ.

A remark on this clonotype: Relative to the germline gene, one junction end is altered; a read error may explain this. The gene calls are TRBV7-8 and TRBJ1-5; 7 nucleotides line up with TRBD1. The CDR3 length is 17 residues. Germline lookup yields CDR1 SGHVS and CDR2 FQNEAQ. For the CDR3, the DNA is TGTGCCACCAGCTTAACCAGGGGGGGGGGGCTCATTCAGCCCCAGCATTTT. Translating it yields CATSLTRGGGLIQPQHF. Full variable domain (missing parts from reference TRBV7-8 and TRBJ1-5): GAGVSQSPRYKVAKRGQDVALRCDPISGHVSLFWYQQALGQGPEFLTYFQNEAQLDKSGLPSDRFFAERPEGSVSTLKIQRTQQEDSAVYLCATSLTRGGGLIQPQHFGDGTRLSIL.

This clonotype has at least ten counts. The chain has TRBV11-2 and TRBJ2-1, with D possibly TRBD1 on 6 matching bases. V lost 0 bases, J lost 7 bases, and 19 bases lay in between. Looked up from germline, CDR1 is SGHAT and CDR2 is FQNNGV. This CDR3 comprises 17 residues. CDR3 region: CASSLDPAAGAGNEQFF. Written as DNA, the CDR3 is TGTGCCAGCAGCTTAGATCCGGCGGCAGGGGCCGGGAATGAGCAGTTCTTC.

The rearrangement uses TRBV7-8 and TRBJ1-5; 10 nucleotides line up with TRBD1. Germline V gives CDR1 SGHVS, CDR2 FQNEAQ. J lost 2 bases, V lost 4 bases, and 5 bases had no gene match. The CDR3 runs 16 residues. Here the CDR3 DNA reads TGTGCCAGCAGCTCGACAGGGGGCGAGGGCAATCAGCCCCAGCATTTT. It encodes CASSSTGGEGNQPQHF.

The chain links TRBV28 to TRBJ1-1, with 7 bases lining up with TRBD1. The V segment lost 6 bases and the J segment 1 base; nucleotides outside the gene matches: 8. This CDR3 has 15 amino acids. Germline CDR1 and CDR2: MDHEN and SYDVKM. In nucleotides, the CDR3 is TGTGCCAGCAGATCAGACAGGGCCTCGAACACTGAAGCTTTCTTT. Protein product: CASRSDRASNTEAFF.

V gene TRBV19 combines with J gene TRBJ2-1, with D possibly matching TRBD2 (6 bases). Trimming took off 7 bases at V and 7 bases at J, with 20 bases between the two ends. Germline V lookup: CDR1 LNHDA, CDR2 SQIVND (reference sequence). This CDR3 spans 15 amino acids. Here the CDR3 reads CASNGATVGRNEQFF. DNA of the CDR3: TGTGCCAGTAACGGGGCCACGGTGGGGAGGAATGAGCAGTTCTTC.

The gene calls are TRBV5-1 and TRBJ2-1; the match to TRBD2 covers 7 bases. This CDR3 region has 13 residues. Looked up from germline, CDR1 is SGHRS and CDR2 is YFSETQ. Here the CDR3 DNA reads TGCCCCACCGGACTAGGCTCCTACAATGAGCAGTTCTTC. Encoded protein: CPTGLGSYNEQFF.

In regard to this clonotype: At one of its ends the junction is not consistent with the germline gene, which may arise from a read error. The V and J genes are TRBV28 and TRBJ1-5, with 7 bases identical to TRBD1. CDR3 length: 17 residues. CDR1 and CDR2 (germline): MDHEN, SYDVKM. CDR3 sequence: CASNPTGAGGSNQSQHF. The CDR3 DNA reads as TGTGCCAGCAACCCTACAGGGGCCGGAGGTAGCAATCAGTCCCAGCATTTT.

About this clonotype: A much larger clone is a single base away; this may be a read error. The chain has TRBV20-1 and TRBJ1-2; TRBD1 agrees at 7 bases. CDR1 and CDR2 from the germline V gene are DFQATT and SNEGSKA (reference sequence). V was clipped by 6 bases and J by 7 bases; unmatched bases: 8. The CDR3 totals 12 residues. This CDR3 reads CSANDREVGYTF. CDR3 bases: TGCAGTGCCAACGACAGGGAGGTTGGCTACACCTTC.

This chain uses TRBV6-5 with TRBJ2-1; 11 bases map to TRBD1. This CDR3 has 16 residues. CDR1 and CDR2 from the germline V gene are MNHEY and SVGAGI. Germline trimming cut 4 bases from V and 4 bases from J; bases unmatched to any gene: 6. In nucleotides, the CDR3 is TGTGCCAGCAGTTCGGGACAGGGGGACTCTTACAATGAGCAGTTCTTC. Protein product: CASSSGQGDSYNEQFF.

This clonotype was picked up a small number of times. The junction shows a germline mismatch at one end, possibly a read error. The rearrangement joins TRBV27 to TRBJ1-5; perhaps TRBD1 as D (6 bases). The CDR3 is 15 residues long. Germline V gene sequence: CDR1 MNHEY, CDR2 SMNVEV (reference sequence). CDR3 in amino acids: CVSSPGAVCNQPQHF. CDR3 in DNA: TGTGTCAGCAGCCCAGGGGCCGTGTGCAATCAGCCCCAGCATTTT.

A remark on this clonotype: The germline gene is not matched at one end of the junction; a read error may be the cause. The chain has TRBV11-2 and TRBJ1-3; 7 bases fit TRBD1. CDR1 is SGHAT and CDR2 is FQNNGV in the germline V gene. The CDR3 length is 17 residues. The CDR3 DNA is TGTACCAGCAACTTAATGACAGGGAAAAACTCTGGAAACACCATATATTTT. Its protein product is CTSNLMTGKNSGNTIYF.

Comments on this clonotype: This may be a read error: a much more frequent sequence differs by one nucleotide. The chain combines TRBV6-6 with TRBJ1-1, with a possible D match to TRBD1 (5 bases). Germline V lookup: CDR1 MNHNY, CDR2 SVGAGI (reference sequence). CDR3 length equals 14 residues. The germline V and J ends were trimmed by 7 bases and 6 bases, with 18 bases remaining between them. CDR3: CASMGGGRYSEAFF. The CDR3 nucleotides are TGTGCCAGCATGGGGGGGGGTCGGTACTCTGAAGCTTTCTTT.

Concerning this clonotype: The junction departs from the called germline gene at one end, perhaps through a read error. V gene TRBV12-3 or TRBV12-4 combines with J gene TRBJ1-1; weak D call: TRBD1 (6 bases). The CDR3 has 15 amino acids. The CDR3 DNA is TGCGCCAGCAGTTCAAGGGACACAGTGAACACTGAAGCTTTCTTT. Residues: CASSSRDTVNTEAFF.

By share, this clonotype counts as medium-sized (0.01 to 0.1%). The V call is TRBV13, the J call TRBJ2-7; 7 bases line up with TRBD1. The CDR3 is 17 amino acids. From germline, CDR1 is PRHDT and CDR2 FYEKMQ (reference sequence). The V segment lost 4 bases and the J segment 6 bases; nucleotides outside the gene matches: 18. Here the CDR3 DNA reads TGTGCCAGCAGCTGGGGGACAGACAGCGGTGATTTGCGCGAGCAGTACTTC. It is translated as CASSWGTDSGDLREQYF.

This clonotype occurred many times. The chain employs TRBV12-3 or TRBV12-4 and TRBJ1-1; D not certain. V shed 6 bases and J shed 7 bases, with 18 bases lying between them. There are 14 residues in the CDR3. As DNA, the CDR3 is TGTGCCAGCAGATCCCGGACGGATTCCAATGAAGCTTTCTTT. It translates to CASRSRTDSNEAFF.

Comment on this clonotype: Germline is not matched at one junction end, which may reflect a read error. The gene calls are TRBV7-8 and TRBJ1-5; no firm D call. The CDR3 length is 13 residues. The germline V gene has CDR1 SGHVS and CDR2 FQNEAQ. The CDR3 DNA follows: TGTGCCAACAGCTTAGCTAGCAATCAGCCCCAGCATTTT. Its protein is CANSLASNQPQHF.

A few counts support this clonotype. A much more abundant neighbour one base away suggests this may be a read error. The CDR3 sequence: CAWSATETQPQHF. The CDR3 coding sequence is TGTGCCTGGAGTGCTACAGAGACTCAGCCCCAGCATTTT. The chain employs TRBV30 and TRBJ1-5; no reliable D call. CDR3 size: 13 residues. Per germline, CDR1 GTSNPN and CDR2 SVGIG (reference sequence). V lost 1 base, J lost 6 bases, and 10 bases lay in between.

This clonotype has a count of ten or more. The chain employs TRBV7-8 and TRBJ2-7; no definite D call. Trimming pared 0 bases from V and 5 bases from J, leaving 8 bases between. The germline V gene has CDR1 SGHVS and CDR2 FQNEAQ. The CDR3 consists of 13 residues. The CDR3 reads CASSLAGRNEQYF. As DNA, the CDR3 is TGTGCCAGCAGCTTAGCTGGACGGAACGAGCAGTACTTC.

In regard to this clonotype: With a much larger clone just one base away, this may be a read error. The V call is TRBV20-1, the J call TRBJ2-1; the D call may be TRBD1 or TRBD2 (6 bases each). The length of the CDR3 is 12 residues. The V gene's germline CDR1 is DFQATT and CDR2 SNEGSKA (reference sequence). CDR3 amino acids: CSGDWGHNEQLF. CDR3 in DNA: TGCAGTGGGGACTGGGGGCACAATGAGCAGTTGTTC.

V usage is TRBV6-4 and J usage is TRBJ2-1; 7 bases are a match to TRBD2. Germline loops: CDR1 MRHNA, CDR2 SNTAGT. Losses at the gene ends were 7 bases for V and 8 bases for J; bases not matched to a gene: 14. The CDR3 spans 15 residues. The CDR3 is CASIGRGDRSDEQFF. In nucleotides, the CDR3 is TGTGCCAGCATAGGACGGGGGGACCGGTCGGATGAGCAGTTCTTC.

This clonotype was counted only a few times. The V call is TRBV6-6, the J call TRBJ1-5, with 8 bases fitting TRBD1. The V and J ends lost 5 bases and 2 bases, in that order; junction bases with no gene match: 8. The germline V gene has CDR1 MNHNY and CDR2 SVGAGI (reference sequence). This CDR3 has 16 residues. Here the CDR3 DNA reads TGTGCCAGCAGTCATGGCAGGGGACAGGGCAATCAGCCCCAGCATTTT. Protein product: CASSHGRGQGNQPQHF.